Described below is a single TCR beta chain sequence and its context. No cognate antigen has been identified for it. Base quality data are lacking; no much larger clone is found one base away. The protocol used for the library was the immunoSEQ multiplex PCR assay. For the multiplex PCR, a mixture combining 60 forward primers for TCR Vbeta segments and 13 reverse primers for TCR Jbeta segments was used. Amplification of the CDR3 region of rearranged TCR beta genes was performed with a multiplex PCR assay on genomic DNA. The amplified TCR beta libraries were sequenced on the Illumina HiSeq System as 87-base-pair reads. As for the authors' bioinformatics: In a later analysis, tens of millions of unique TCR beta chains were counted across the 650 to 750 repertoires, and around 11 million of these chains were shared by at least two donors. A nearest-neighbor algorithm error-corrected the raw reads and collapsed the reads into unique sequences, merging closely related sequences to remove PCR and sequencing errors. Alignment of CDR3 sequences to IMGT reference sequences was used to assign V, D and J gene segments. For a sequence to be retained, a match of at least six nucleotides was required to both a V gene segment and a J gene segment. A rearrangement was called productive if the CDR3 had no stop codons and remained in frame with V and J, and every other rearrangement was called non-productive. Following IMGT convention, CDR3 was defined as the stretch from the second conserved V-encoded cysteine up to the conserved J-encoded phenylalanine. The earlier analysis of about 570 of the donors excluded any sequence lacking an unambiguous match to a single V gene segment. In an earlier analysis of some 590 of the donors, V segments were called functional above 56.7% productive rearrangements and were called segregating when the between-donor standard deviation exceeded 5%. A statistical classification framework was developed to diagnose cytomegalovirus status using the catalog of TCR beta chain sequences. In a later analysis, TCR nucleotide sequences were compared against IMGT/GENE-DB human TR gene sequences so that V and J genes could be assigned. In a later analysis, CDR3 sequences and most-parsimonious VDJ recombination scenarios were assigned using the TCRdist pipeline. In a later analysis, each TCR beta chain was defined by its CDR3 amino acid sequence together with its V-gene family, and reads without a unique V-gene family were excluded. A later analysis removed 592 highly shared, low-generation-probability nucleotide sequences to deal with suspected cross-contamination and a sequencing artifact. In a later analysis, a clonal expansion index was calculated for each public chain from normalized within-repertoire ranks of inferred template counts. In a later analysis, generation probabilities were computed with a VDJ recombination model fitted to out-of-frame rearrangements, and the resulting probabilities were checked against IGoR. Hypergeometric tests were used in a later analysis to score TCR-TCR, TCR-HLA and TCR-CMV co-occurrence, with a repertoire-size bias correction applied to the TCR pairs. False discovery rates were estimated in a later analysis by permuting HLA or CMV assignments 20 times. A later analysis grouped co-occurring TCRs with DBSCAN, adding TCRdist sequence similarity when clustering within HLA-allele-positive subsets. For co-occurrence clustering, repertoires with fewer than 30,000 or more than 120,000 public chains were excluded, along with several repertoires with anomalous nucleotide sharing. The source is immuneACCESS, and TCRdb retained only in-frame sequences with V and J called. Part of the clones is not carried over; for the studies checked, unresolved V genes explain less than half of this, and the remainder is unexplained. The DNA was the basis for D and trimming; V, J and clone size are from that table. The sample table records about 180,000 clones; about three quarters of these occur just once. About 1.5% of the sample is held by the ten biggest clonotypes.

This specimen belongs to a study of cytomegalovirus exposure and HLA in healthy donors (dated by TCRdb to about 2017). The study in broad terms: An earlier analysis of some 500 of the donors reported approximately 270 Gb of sequence data and more than 90 million unique TCR beta sequences from about 179 million T cells. An early release covering approximately 600 HLA-typed donors comprised 300 to 350 gigabases of sequencing data and roughly 86 million unique TCR sequences. All discovery cohort repertoires had been generated using a single sequencing platform. The study aimed to test whether signatures of past pathogen exposure could be identified by cataloging public T cell receptors. A later analysis re-analyzed previously published TCR beta repertoires from 650 to 800 donors and added high-resolution HLA genotyping to study TCR occurrence patterns. Of the roughly 400 genotyped donors, approximately 82% fell in the genetic ancestry cluster associated with self-reported Caucasian donors. Among about 400 genotyped donors of the cohort, an average of roughly 230,000 unique TCR beta nucleotide sequences was sequenced per donor, of which approximately 18% were non-productive. Donor age, sex, ethnicity and CMV serostatus were collected together with the repertoire data. Class I and class II HLA loci were covered by the typing at four-digit resolution. The number of donors typed differed by locus, with roughly 620-630 for A, B, C, DRB1 and DQB1, roughly 520 for DQA1, some 570 for DPA1, and about 450 for DPB1. The study profiled the T cell repertoires of under 700 subjects by immunosequencing and related them to cytomegalovirus serostatus. Rather than drawing on any new phenotypic data, the later analysis identified candidate immune exposures from TCR beta sequences and the way those sequences occurred across donors. Because of strong linkage in the cohort, four or five DR-DQ haplotypes were treated as single units for association and clustering. In a later genetic analysis, genome-wide SNP genotypes for about three fifths of the 666 donors were used, and that subset was treated as a discovery cohort. Besides the first cohort of approximately 670 subjects, a separate validation cohort made up of 120 or so different subjects was used. To decide whether each TCR beta V gene segment behaved as functional or pseudogenic, an earlier analysis of some 540 of the donors relied on high-throughput TCR beta sequencing. To predict cytomegalovirus infection status, the study brought together high-throughput TCR immunosequencing, statistical association of individual TCRs with disease status, and machine learning. What the work shows at the level of the full study, not this receptor alone: Immune exposure information for the cohort was limited to CMV serostatus. HLA typing was unavailable for some donors at each locus, so association tests used only the typed subset. At a false discovery rate of 0.05, a later analysis linked around 17,000 TCR beta sequences to specific HLA alleles. The study gave a list of about 170 TCR beta chains associated with cytomegalovirus. Assigning TCR associations to individual alleles was difficult when HLA alleles, especially DR and DQ, strongly co-occurred. According to the authors, the approach could potentially be generalized to other disease states and immunological phenotypes. Over 15 rarely observed V segments, including chromosome 9 orphons, were excluded from the earlier analysis of some 590 of the donors because counts were too low. A later analysis reported that several top co-occurrence clusters appeared linked to parvovirus B19, influenza, CMV and Epstein-Barr virus. Compared with the roughly 700-donor mean, donors in an Asian-associated ancestry cluster had fewer N-insertions in productive TCRs, according to a later genetic analysis. A later genetic analysis associated a missense DCLRE1C variant with V-gene and J-gene trimming of TCR beta chains, and an independent cohort replicated the association. In an earlier analysis of fewer than 750 of the donors, most TCR beta V segments were observed in productive rearrangements about 87% or about 30% of the time, broadly matching IMGT annotations. A few of the identified cytomegalovirus-associated TCR beta chains were confirmed in vitro to be specific for cytomegalovirus antigens. The classifier was reported to diagnose cytomegalovirus status with high specificity and sensitivity in both the original and validation cohorts. Correlated functional status among segregating V segments might reflect linkage disequilibrium, but an unknown experimental factor could not be ruled out. Most TCR sequences were seen in very few donors, while some public TCRs were found in many individuals. Sequencing depth was assumed to be roughly uniform across donors in the presence/absence analyses, though that assumption may not hold. A further reported finding was that TCR beta sequences accurately predicted the HLA-A and HLA-B alleles for most subjects in the first cohort. Only TCR beta chains were sequenced in this cohort, and the absence of alpha or paired-chain data limited detectable features. According to a later analysis, most CMV-associated TCR beta chains appeared to be HLA-restricted, and the HLA associations seemed to be driven largely by CMV exposure. According to a later analysis, TCR association rates differed among HLA loci, with DRB1 alleles showing the most associated TCRs and HLA-C alleles showing the fewest. A group of highly shared sequence variants was considered likely to be a technical artifact of the sequencing pipeline. Compared with equally common non-associated chains, HLA-associated TCR beta chains in a later analysis were more clonally expanded and had lower generation probabilities.

The cohort comprised under 700 healthy bone marrow donors. All cohort members were sampled while nominally healthy, although unrecorded immune exposures were likely present. The donor tested CMV seronegative and was one of the 352 seronegative cohort members. Each donor provided a peripheral blood sample, and peripheral blood mononuclear cells were used for TCR beta sequencing. The Qiagen DNeasy Blood Extraction Kit was used to extract genomic DNA from the blood cell samples. The clonotype originates from a man aged 18-30 years in good health and CMV-seronegative. Sequenced sample: PBMCs.

The CDR3 amino acid sequence is: CASSFREPTNTEAFF. The DNA sequence is as follows: TGTGCCAGCAGTTTTCGGGAGCCGACGAACACTGAAGCTTTCTTT. The chain is assembled from TRBV27 and TRBJ1-1, with the D gene not clear enough to name. Counted from cysteine to phenylalanine, this CDR3 has 15 amino acids. Only the CDR3 portion is preserved as DNA: 45 bases, with reading frame beginning at the first base. The germline ends are 12 bases apart after V is trimmed by 3 bases and J by 1 base. CDR1 MNHEY and CDR2 SMNVEV were looked up in the germline V gene (reference sequence).